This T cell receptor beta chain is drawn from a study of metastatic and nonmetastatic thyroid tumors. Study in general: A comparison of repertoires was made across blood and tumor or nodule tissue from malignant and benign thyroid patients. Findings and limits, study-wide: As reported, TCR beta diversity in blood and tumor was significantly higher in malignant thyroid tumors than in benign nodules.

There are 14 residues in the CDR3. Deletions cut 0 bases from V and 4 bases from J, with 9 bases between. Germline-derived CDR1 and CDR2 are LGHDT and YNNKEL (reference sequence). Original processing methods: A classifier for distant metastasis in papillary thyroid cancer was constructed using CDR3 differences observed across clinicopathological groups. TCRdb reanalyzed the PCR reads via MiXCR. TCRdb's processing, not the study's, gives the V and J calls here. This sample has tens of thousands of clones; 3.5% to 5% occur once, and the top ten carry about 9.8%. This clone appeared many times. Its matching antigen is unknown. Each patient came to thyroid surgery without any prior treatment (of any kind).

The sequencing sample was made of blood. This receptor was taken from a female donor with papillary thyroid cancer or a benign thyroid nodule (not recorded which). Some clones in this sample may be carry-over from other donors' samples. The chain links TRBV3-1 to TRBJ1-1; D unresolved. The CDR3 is CASSQDRGFTEAFF. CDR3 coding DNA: TGTGCCAGCAGCCAAGATAGAGGTTTCACTGAAGCTTTCTTT.